The 13 T cell receptor beta chains presented below share a single source sample, sequenced in a study of response to subunit inactivated influenza vaccine. TCRdb recomputed calls from the RT-PCR reads with MiXCR, one row per CDR3 protein. The table has about 780,000 distinct CDR3 sequences, about a fifth seen once. The source was PBMCs from blood, collected about 5 days after vaccination. The source of these receptors is a man between 50 and 59 years old who received an inactivated influenza vaccine.

The chain recombines TRBV13 with TRBJ2-3; D is unclear. V was shortened by 2 bases and J by 0 bases, with 9 bases between the two germline ends. Germline V lookup: CDR1 PRHDT, CDR2 FYEKMQ (reference sequence). CDR3 length: 15 amino acids. In DNA, the CDR3 is TGTGCCAGCAGCTTACGGGCCCTAAGCACAGATACGCAGTATTTT. Translating it yields CASSLRALSTDTQYF. The complete variable domain, with remaining parts taken from reference TRBV13 and TRBJ2-3, reads AAGVIQSPRHLIKEKRETATLKCYPIPRHDTVYWYQQGPGQDPQFLISFYEKMQSDKGSIPDRFSAQQFSDYHSELNMSSLELGDSALYFCASSLRALSTDTQYFGPGTRLTVL.

This clonotype was recorded a few times. This chain joins TRBV7-8 and TRBJ2-7; D possibly corresponds to TRBD2 (6 bases). Trimming took off 1 base at V and 0 bases at J, with 10 bases between the two ends. Germline CDR1 is SGHVS and CDR2 is FQNEAQ. The CDR3 sequence is 15 residues long. In nucleotides, the CDR3 is TGTGCCAGCAGCTTAGGCGGGATTAGCTCCTACGAGCAGTACTTC. This gives the protein CASSLGGISSYEQYF.

The genes are TRBV28 and TRBJ2-1, with 11 bases aligning to TRBD2. The CDR3 spans 19 residues. With V trimmed by 8 bases and J by 0 bases, 15 bases remained unmatched. The germline CDR1 and CDR2 sequences are MDHEN and SYDVKM. The CDR3 is CASGTWKLAGETSYNEQFF. CDR3 DNA: TGTGCCAGCGGGACGTGGAAACTAGCGGGAGAGACCTCCTACAATGAGCAGTTCTTC.

This chain joins TRBV20-1 and TRBJ2-2; 8 bases fit TRBD2. CDR1 DFQATT and CDR2 SNEGSKA come from the germline V gene (reference sequence). There are 16 residues in the CDR3. V shed 0 bases, J shed 5 bases, and the junction held 8 bases outside the gene matches. The CDR3 here is CSARDVRGGRTGELFF. CDR3 nucleotide sequence: TGCAGTGCTAGAGATGTACGGGGGGGCCGAACCGGGGAGCTGTTTTTT.

This clonotype was picked up a small number of times. The chain carries TRBV6-5 and TRBJ2-3; 9 nucleotides align to TRBD2. The CDR3 is 16 amino acids. Germline trimming cut 1 base from V and 2 bases from J; bases unmatched to any gene: 4. Germline V gives CDR1 MNHEY, CDR2 SVGAGI. The CDR3 DNA sequence: TGTGCCAGCAGTTACTTAGCGGGGGTTTCCACAGATACGCAGTATTTT. It translates to CASSYLAGVSTDTQYF.

This chain uses TRBV6-1 with TRBJ2-7, with D possibly TRBD1 on 6 matching bases. Germline CDR1 MNHNS, CDR2 SASEGT. The CDR3 has 16 residues. The germline V and J ends were trimmed by 6 bases and 2 bases, with 20 bases remaining between them. The CDR3 loop is CASRLPPGQGPYEQYF. The CDR3 DNA follows: TGTGCCAGCAGGCTACCACCGGGACAAGGACCCTACGAGCAGTACTTC.

This clonotype was found a few times. The genes are TRBV7-2 and TRBJ2-4, with 7 bases identical to TRBD2. The ends lost 1 base at V and 6 bases at J; junction bases unmatched: 6. The CDR3 covers 15 residues. CDR1 and CDR2 from the germline V gene are SGHTA and FQGNSA. The CDR3 here is CASSLDRQRGNIQYF. CDR3 nucleotides: TGTGCCAGCAGCTTAGATCGCCAGCGGGGAAACATTCAGTACTTC.

The sample holds a few counts of this clonotype. The chain is built from TRBV5-1 and TRBJ1-1, with D uncertain. This CDR3 comprises 13 residues. Looked up from germline, CDR1 is SGHRS and CDR2 is YFSETQ. V was cut by 0 bases and J by 8 bases, with 11 bases left in between. CDR3: CASSLGSGGEAFF. For the CDR3, the DNA is TGCGCCAGCAGCTTGGGTAGCGGAGGGGAAGCTTTCTTT.

This chain connects TRBV20-1 to TRBJ2-7, with 13 bases identical to TRBD2. V was pared by 0 bases and J by 2 bases, with 4 bases of the junction left unmatched. Germline CDR1 reads DFQATT; CDR2 reads SNEGSKA (reference sequence). This CDR3 region has 16 residues. CDR3 bases: TGCAGTGCTAGAGATATGGGACTAGCGGGGACCTACGAGCAGTACTTC. It encodes CSARDMGLAGTYEQYF.

This chain joins TRBV28 and TRBJ2-2; D is perhaps TRBD2 (5 bases). Germline V gene lookup returns CDR1 MDHEN and CDR2 SYDVKM. CDR3 length: 14 amino acids. Trimming shortened V by 4 bases and J by 4 bases, and 10 bases separated the two germline ends. CDR3 bases: TGTGCCAGCAGTTCTAGCCGGAGCACCGGGGAGCTGTTTTTT. Translation: CASSSSRSTGELFF.

The rearrangement joins TRBV2 to TRBJ1-4, with D unclear. Trimming took 5 bases from V and 4 from J, leaving 11 bases between them. Germline assignment: CDR1 SNHLY and CDR2 FYNNEI. CDR3 size: 14 residues. For the CDR3, the DNA is TGTGCCAGCAGTTGGGCAGACATTAATGAAAAACTGTTTTTT. It codes for CASSWADINEKLFF.

CDR3 in amino acids: CAIRPGQGYEQYF. CDR3 in DNA: TGTGCCATCAGGCCGGGACAGGGATACGAGCAGTACTTC. The chain recombines TRBV10-3 with TRBJ2-7, with 9 bases that match TRBD1. After removal of 6 bases from V and 4 bases from J, the junction contained 4 bases not matched to a gene. CDR1 is ENHRY and CDR2 is SYGVKD in the germline V gene. CDR3 size: 13 residues.

This clonotype was counted a few times. The chain uses TRBV29-1 and TRBJ2-1; 8 nucleotides line up with TRBD2. J was trimmed by 8 bases and V by 3 bases; bases with no gene match: 9. CDR3 length: 14 residues. Germline lookup yields CDR1 SQVTM and CDR2 ANQGSEA. The chain's CDR3 is CSVDVLAGIDEQFF. DNA of the CDR3: TGCAGCGTTGATGTGTTAGCGGGAATCGATGAGCAGTTCTTC.